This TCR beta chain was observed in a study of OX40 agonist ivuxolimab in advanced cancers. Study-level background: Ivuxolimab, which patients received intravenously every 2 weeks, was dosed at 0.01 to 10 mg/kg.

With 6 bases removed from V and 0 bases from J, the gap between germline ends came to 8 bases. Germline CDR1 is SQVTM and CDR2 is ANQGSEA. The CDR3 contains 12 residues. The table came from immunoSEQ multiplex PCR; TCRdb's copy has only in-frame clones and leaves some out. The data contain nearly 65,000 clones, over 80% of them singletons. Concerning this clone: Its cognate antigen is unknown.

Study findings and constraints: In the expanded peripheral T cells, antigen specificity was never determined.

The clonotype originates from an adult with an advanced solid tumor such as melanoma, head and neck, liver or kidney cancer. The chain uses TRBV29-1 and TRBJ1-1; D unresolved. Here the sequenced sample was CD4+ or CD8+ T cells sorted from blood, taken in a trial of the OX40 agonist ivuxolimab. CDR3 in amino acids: CSVRTLNTEAFF. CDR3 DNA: TGCAGCGTCCGGACTCTGAACACTGAAGCTTTCTTT.